This TCR beta chain was retrieved from a study of cytomegalovirus exposure and HLA in healthy donors. Study background: Inside one of the first data releases sat 75 million to 100 million unique TCRs taken from HLA-typed donors. Findings of the study overall: Apart from CMV serostatus, no immune exposure information was available. Most observed TCR sequences were rare, whereas some public TCRs were detected in many donors.

With respect to this clone: Its cognate antigen is unknown.

The germline V gene has CDR1 LNHDA and CDR2 SQIVND (reference sequence). The V end lost 0 bases, the J end lost 5 bases, and 16 bases lay between the germline ends. The CDR3 length is 16 residues. The PCR used 60 Vbeta and 13 Jbeta primers. Using immunoSEQ multiplex PCR, the repertoire was profiled, and TCRdb retains in-frame clones only, with some absent. The sample has roughly 170,000 clones, approximately 75% seen once. Sequenced sample: PBMCs. The rearrangement links TRBV19 to TRBJ1-1; no firm D call. The origin of this receptor is a girl aged 5-17 years in good health and CMV-seronegative. CDR3 residues: CASSIDRGGPKTEAFF. Here the CDR3 DNA reads TGTGCCAGTAGTATAGATCGGGGAGGGCCGAAGACTGAAGCTTTCTTT. Using reference TRBV19 and TRBJ1-1 for the parts outside the CDR3, the full variable domain is DGGITQSPKYLFRKEGQNVTLSCEQNLNHDAMYWYRQDPGQGLRLIYYSQIVNDFQKGDIAEGYSVSREKKESFPLTVTSAQKNPTAFYLCASSIDRGGPKTEAFFGQGTRLTVV.